The 18 T cell receptor beta chains presented below share a single source sample, sequenced in a study of blood T cell repertoires in COVID-19. This table comes from immunoSEQ multiplex PCR, and its TCRdb copy is limited to in-frame clones, with some not included. The top ten clones hold around 13% of a sample with roughly 130,000 clones, roughly 83% of them seen once. Sequenced material: peripheral blood. The origin of the receptors is a woman aged 25 to 39 who had recovered from COVID-19.

This clone was recorded only once. V usage is TRBV13 and J usage is TRBJ1-1; unclear D gene. V was clipped by 5 bases and J by 3 bases, with 16 bases between them. Germline CDR1 reads PRHDT; CDR2 reads FYEKMQ (reference sequence). The CDR3 consists of 15 residues. In nucleotides, the CDR3 is TGTGCCAGCAGCCCGACGGAGCGCGAGGACACTGAAGCTTTCTTT. It encodes CASSPTEREDTEAFF.

V gene TRBV7-3 combines with J gene TRBJ1-2; the match to TRBD1 covers 10 bases. Germline CDR1 is SGHTA and CDR2 is FQGTGA. The CDR3 runs 17 residues. Unmatched junction bases numbered 9, after V lost 4 bases and J lost 1 base. The CDR3 region is CASSSGRGQGSNYGYTF. CDR3 DNA: TGTGCCAGCAGCTCCGGGCGGGGACAGGGGAGTAACTATGGCTACACCTTC.

Turning to this clone: The sample has other DNA sequences that encode this CDR3 too. The chain joins TRBV9 to TRBJ2-3, with D perhaps matching TRBD1 (5 bases). V was pared by 0 bases and J by 1 base, with 6 bases between. The CDR3 is made up of 14 amino acids. CDR1 SGDLS and CDR2 YYNGEE come from the germline V gene. The CDR3 is CASSVEGGTDTQYF. CDR3 coding DNA: TGTGCCAGCAGCGTAGAAGGGGGCACAGATACGCAGTATTTT.

V gene TRBV7-9 combines with J gene TRBJ1-4; D ambiguous. This CDR3 has 18 residues. Trimming shortened V by 5 bases and J by 5 bases, and 24 bases separated the two germline ends. Germline V gene data show CDR1 as SEHNR and CDR2 as FQNEAQ (reference sequence). The CDR3, as DNA: TGTGCCAGCAGCCCCCAGGCAGGCGACTACAGCCTGAATGAAAAACTGTTTTTT. Residues: CASSPQAGDYSLNEKLFF. Drawing the rest from reference TRBV7-9 and TRBJ1-4, the complete variable domain is DTGVSQNPRHKITKRGQNVTFRCDPISEHNRLYWYRQTLGQGPEFLTYFQNEAQLEKSRLLSDRFSAERPKGSFSTLEIQRTEQGDSAMYLCASSPQAGDYSLNEKLFFGSGTQLSVL.

This chain connects TRBV7-9 to TRBJ2-1, with D possibly being TRBD2 (6 bases). The germline CDR1 and CDR2 sequences are SEHNR and FQNEAQ (reference sequence). V was trimmed by 5 bases and J by 12 bases, leaving 17 bases between them. CDR3 length: 13 residues. CDR3 loop: CASSPDQAGGQFF. The CDR3 DNA sequence: TGTGCCAGCAGCCCGGATCAGGCCGGGGGGCAGTTCTTC.

The chain combines TRBV7-3 with TRBJ2-2; D is undetermined. Looked up from germline, CDR1 is SGHTA and CDR2 is FQGTGA. Trimming removed 5 bases from V and 2 bases from J, with 15 bases in between. CDR3 size: 16 residues. The CDR3 nucleotides are TGTGCCAGCAGCCCTCAGGCCCTCCGAAACACCGGGGAGCTGTTTTTT. It specifies CASSPQALRNTGELFF.

This clone is a singleton in its sample. The V and J genes are TRBV4-1 and TRBJ1-4; D call uncertain. V shed 0 bases and J shed 5 bases, with 10 bases lying between them. The CDR3 extends over 15 amino acids. Germline lookup yields CDR1 MGHRA and CDR2 YSYEKL. As DNA, the CDR3 is TGCGCCAGCAGCCAAGACAGTACGAGGAATGAAAAACTGTTTTTT. Encoded protein: CASSQDSTRNEKLFF.

The J gene is TRBJ2-1, the V gene TRBV29-1; 7 bases map to TRBD1. Unmatched junction bases numbered 8, after V lost 3 bases and J lost 6 bases. The V gene's germline CDR1 is SQVTM and CDR2 ANQGSEA. CDR3 length: 14 amino acids. CDR3 region: CSVEKSTGLNEQFF. Written as DNA, the CDR3 is TGCAGCGTTGAGAAATCGACAGGGCTCAATGAGCAGTTCTTC.

This clone has only a few counts. This sequence joins TRBV2 and TRBJ2-7; 12 bases align to TRBD2. Germline V lookup: CDR1 SNHLY, CDR2 FYNNEI. The CDR3 runs 14 residues. V lost 8 bases and J lost 5; bases outside the gene matches: 7. The CDR3 here is CASLKLAGGDEQYF. Here the CDR3 DNA reads TGTGCCAGCCTAAAACTAGCGGGGGGTGACGAGCAGTACTTC.

This chain links TRBV25-1 with TRBJ1-5; a weak D match, TRBD1 (6 bases). This CDR3 spans 16 amino acids. V was clipped by 3 bases and J by 1 base, with 13 bases between them. Germline V gene sequence: CDR1 MGHDK, CDR2 SYGVNS. The CDR3 is CASSDNRDRSNQPQHF. The CDR3 nucleotides are TGTGCCAGCAGTGACAACAGGGATAGGAGCAATCAGCCCCAGCATTTT.

The chain employs TRBV7-8 and TRBJ2-1; 7 bases map to TRBD2. The CDR3 extends over 17 amino acids. J gave up 4 bases and V 0 bases, and 9 bases lay outside the gene matches. Germline CDR1 is SGHVS and CDR2 is FQNEAQ. The CDR3, as DNA: TGTGCCAGCAGCTTAGCGTGGCCTAGCGGAAATTACAATGAGCAGTTCTTC. It yields the protein CASSLAWPSGNYNEQFF. Drawing the rest from reference TRBV7-8 and TRBJ2-1, the complete variable domain is GAGVSQSPRYKVAKRGQDVALRCDPISGHVSLFWYQQALGQGPEFLTYFQNEAQLDKSGLPSDRFFAERPEGSVSTLKIQRTQQEDSAVYLCASSLAWPSGNYNEQFFGPGTRLTVL.

The chain uses TRBV7-2 and TRBJ2-2; 13 positions match TRBD2. In germline, CDR1 is SGHTA, CDR2 FQGNSA. The CDR3 runs 17 residues. V was pared by 0 bases and J by 9 bases, with 7 bases of the junction left unmatched. CDR3 nucleotides: TGTGCCAGCAGCTTAGCTCGGACTAGCGGGAGTGGCAGGGAGCTGTTTTTT. Amino acids: CASSLARTSGSGRELFF.

This chain uses TRBV27 with TRBJ1-5, with 11 positions matching TRBD1. The V gene's germline CDR1 is MNHEY and CDR2 SMNVEV (reference sequence). The CDR3 totals 14 residues. After removal of 6 bases from V and 7 bases from J, the junction contained 5 bases not matched to a gene. This CDR3 reads CASRGTGGRQPQHF. Written as DNA, the CDR3 is TGTGCCAGCAGGGGGACAGGGGGACGACAGCCCCAGCATTTT.

This clone was seen just once. This chain connects TRBV15 to TRBJ1-2; TRBD1 might be the D (6 bases). Germline V gives CDR1 LNHNV, CDR2 YYDKDF (reference sequence). Trimming took off 5 bases at V and 7 bases at J, with 17 bases between the two ends. The CDR3 runs to 14 residues. Written as DNA, the CDR3 is TGTGCCACCAGCGTCCTAGGGGGGGGGTTTGGCTACACCTTC. This translates into CATSVLGGGFGYTF.

This rearrangement joins TRBV7-3 to TRBJ1-1; D might be TRBD1 (5 bases). Germline values: CDR1 SGHTA, CDR2 FQGTGA. V shed 5 bases and J shed 6 bases, with 13 bases lying between them. The CDR3 has 13 residues. In nucleotides, the CDR3 is TGTGCCAGCAGCAGGGGATTCTCCTCTGAAGCTTTCTTT. Residues: CASSRGFSSEAFF.

This sequence joins TRBV5-5 and TRBJ2-7, with D unclear. V lost 4 bases to trimming and J lost 3 bases, with 8 bases between them. CDR1 and CDR2 from the germline V gene are SGHKS and YYEKEE (reference sequence). The CDR3 spans 12 residues. The chain's CDR3 is CASSQLDYEQYF. The CDR3 coding sequence is TGTGCCAGCAGCCAACTCGACTACGAGCAGTACTTC. The variable domain in full, completed from reference TRBV5-5 and TRBJ2-7, reads DAGVTQSPTHLIKTRGQQVTLRCSPISGHKSVSWYQQVLGQGPQFIFQYYEKEERGRGNFPDRFSARQFPNYSSELNVNALLLGDSALYLCASSQLDYEQYFGPGTRLTVT.

The V and J genes are TRBV11-3 and TRBJ2-3; D unclear. Trimming cost V 6 bases and J 3 bases, with 10 bases left between them. Germline CDR1 is SGHNT and CDR2 is YENEEA. The CDR3 spans 13 residues. The CDR3 nucleotides read TGTGCCAGCAGTACTACGAGAACAGATACGCAGTATTTT. Translated, it gives CASSTTRTDTQYF.

This chain joins TRBV3-1 (or the pseudogene TRBV3-2) and TRBJ2-3, with a tentative D call TRBD1 (6 bases). Looked up from germline, CDR1 is LGHDT and CDR2 is YNNKEL (reference sequence). The CDR3 sequence is 16 residues long. Between the trimmed V and J ends, which lost 4 bases and 6 bases, there was a span of 20 bases. The CDR3 region is CASSRYRALDWDTQYF. DNA of the CDR3: TGTGCCAGCAGCCGCTACAGGGCCCTGGATTGGGATACGCAGTATTTT.